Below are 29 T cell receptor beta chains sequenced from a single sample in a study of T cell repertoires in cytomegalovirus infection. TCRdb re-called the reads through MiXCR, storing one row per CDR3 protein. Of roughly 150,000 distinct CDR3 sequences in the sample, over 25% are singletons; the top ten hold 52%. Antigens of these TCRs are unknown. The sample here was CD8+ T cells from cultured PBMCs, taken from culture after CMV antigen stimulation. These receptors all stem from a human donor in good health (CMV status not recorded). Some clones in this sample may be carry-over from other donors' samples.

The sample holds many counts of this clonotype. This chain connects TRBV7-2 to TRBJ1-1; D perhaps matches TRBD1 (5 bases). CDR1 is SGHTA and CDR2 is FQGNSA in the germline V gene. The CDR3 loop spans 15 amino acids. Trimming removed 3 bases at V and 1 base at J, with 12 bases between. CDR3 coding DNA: TGTGCCAGCAGCTTTACGGGACCGGCGAACACTGAAGCTTTCTTT. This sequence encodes CASSFTGPANTEAFF.

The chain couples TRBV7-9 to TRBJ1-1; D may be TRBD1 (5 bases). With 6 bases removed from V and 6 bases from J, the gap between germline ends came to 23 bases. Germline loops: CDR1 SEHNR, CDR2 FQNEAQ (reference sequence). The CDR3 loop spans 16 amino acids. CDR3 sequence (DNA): TGTGCCAGCAGGAAAGCCGTTGGCCCCAAGACAGCTGAAGCTTTCTTT. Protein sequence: CASRKAVGPKTAEAFF.

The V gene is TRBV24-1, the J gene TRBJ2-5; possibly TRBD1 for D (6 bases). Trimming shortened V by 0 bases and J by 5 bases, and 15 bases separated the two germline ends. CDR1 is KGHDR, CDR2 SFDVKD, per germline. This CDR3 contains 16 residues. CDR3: CATSDLSVGTGETQYF. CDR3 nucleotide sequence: TGTGCCACCAGTGATTTGTCGGTCGGAACAGGGGAGACCCAGTACTTC.

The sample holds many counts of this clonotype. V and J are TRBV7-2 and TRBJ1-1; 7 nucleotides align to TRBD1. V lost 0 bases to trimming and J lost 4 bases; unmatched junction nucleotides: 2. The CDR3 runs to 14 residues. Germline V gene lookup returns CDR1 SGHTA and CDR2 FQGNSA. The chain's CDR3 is CASSLAGQATEAFF. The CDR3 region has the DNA TGTGCCAGCAGCTTAGCCGGACAGGCCACTGAAGCTTTCTTT.

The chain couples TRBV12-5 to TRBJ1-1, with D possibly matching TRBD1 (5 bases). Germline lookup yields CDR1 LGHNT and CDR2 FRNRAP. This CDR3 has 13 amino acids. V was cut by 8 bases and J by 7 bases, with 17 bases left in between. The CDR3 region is CASPADRWYEAFF. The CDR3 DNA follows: TGTGCTAGTCCAGCCGACAGATGGTATGAAGCTTTCTTT.

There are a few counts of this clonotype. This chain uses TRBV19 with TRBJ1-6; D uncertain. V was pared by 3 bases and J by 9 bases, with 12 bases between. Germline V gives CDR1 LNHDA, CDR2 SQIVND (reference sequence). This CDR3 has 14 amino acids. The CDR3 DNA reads TGTGCCAGTAGTATCGGGAGTGGTGGTTCACCCCTCCACTTT. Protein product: CASSIGSGGSPLHF. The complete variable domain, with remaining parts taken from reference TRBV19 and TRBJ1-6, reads DGGITQSPKYLFRKEGQNVTLSCEQNLNHDAMYWYRQDPGQGLRLIYYSQIVNDFQKGDIAEGYSVSREKKESFPLTVTSAQKNPTAFYLCASSIGSGGSPLHFGNGTRLTVT.

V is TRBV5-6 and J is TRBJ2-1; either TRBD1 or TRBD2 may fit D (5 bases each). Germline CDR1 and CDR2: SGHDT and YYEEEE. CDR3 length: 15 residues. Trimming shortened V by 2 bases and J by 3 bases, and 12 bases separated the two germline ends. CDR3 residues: CASSFRGAGYNEQFF. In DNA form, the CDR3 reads TGTGCCAGCAGCTTCCGAGGGGCGGGCTACAATGAGCAGTTCTTC.

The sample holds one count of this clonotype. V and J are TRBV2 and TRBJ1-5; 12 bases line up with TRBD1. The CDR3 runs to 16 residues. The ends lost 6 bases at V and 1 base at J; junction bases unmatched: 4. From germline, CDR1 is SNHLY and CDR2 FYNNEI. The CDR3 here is CASSDGTGGSNQPQHF. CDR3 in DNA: TGTGCCAGCAGCGATGGGACAGGGGGCAGCAATCAGCCCCAGCATTTT.

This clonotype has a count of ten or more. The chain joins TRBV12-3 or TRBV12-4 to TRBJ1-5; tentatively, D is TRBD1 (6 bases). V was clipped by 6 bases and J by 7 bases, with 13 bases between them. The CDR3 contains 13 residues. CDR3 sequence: CASSWGGGQPQHF. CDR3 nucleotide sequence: TGTGCCAGCAGCTGGGGGGGCGGACAGCCCCAGCATTTT.

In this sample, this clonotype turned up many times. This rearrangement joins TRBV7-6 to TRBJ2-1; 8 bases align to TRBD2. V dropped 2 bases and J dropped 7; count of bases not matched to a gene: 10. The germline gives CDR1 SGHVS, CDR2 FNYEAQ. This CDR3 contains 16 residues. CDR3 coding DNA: TGTGCCAGCAGCTTATCTAACGGGGGGGCCCCGAATGAGCAGTTCTTC. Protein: CASSLSNGGAPNEQFF.

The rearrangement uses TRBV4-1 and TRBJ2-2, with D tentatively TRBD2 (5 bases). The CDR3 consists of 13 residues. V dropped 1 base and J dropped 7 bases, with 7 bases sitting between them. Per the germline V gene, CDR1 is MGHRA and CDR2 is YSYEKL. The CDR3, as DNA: TGCGCCAGCAGCCAAGTAGAGGGCGGGGAGCTGTTTTTT. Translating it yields CASSQVEGGELFF.

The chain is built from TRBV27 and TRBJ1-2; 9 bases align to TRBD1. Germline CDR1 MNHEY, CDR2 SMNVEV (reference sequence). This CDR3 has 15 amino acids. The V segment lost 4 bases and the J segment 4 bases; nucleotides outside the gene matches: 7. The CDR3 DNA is TGTGCCAGCAGTTGGGGGGGACAGGGAGGCTATGGCTACACCTTC. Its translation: CASSWGGQGGYGYTF.

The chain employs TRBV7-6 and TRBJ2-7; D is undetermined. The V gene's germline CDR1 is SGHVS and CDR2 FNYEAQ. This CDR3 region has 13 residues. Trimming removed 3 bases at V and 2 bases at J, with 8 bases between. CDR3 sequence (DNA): TGTGCCAGCAGCTTGTGGGAAACCTACGAGCAGTACTTC. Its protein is CASSLWETYEQYF.

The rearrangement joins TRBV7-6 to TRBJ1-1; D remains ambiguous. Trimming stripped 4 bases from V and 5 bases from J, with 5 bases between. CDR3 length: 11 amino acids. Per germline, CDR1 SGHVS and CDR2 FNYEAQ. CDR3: CASSSQTEAFF. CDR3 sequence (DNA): TGTGCCAGCAGCTCCCAAACTGAAGCTTTCTTT.

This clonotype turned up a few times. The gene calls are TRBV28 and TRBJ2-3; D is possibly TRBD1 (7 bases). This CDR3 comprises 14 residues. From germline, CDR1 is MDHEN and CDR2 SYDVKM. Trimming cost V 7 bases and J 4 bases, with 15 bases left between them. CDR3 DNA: TGTGCCAGCACCCTCGGCAGGGGGGCAGATACGCAGTATTTT. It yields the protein CASTLGRGADTQYF.

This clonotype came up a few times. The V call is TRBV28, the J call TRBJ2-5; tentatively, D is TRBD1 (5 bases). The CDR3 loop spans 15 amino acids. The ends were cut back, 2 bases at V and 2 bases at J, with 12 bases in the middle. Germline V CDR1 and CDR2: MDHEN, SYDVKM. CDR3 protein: CASSLGKGQQETQYF. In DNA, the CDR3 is TGTGCCAGCAGTTTAGGGAAGGGGCAGCAAGAGACCCAGTACTTC.

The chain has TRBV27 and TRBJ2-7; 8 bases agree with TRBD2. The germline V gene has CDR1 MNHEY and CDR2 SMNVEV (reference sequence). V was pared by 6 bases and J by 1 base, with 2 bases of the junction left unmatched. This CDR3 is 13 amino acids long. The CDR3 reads CASRSGSSYEQYF. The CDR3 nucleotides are TGTGCCAGCAGGAGCGGGAGTTCCTACGAGCAGTACTTC.

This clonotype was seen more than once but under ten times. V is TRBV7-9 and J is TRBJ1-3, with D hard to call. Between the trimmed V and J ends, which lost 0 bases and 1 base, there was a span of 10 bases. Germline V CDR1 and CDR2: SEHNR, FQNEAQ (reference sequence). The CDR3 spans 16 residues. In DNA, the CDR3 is TGTGCCAGCAGCTTAGCGACGGACTCTTCTGGAAACACCATATATTTT. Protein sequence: CASSLATDSSGNTIYF.

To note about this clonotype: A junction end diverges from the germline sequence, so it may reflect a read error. The CDR3 region is CDSSPIAGGHTQYF. The CDR3 DNA sequence: TGTGACAGCAGCCCAATAGCGGGGGGACATACGCAGTATTTT. This rearrangement joins TRBV9 to TRBJ2-3, with TRBD2 matching over 10 bases. The CDR3 runs 14 residues. Germline CDR1 SGDLS, CDR2 YYNGEE.

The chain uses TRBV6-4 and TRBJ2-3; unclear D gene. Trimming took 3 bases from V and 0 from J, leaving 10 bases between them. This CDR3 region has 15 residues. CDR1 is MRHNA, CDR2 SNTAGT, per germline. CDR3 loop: CASSEGQSSTDTQYF. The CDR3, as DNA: TGTGCCAGCAGTGAAGGCCAGAGCAGCACAGATACGCAGTATTTT.

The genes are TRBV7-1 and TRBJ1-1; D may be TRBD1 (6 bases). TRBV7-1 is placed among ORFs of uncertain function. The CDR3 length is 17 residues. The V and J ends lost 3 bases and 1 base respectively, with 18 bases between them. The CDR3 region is CASSSYRTGGSNTEAFF. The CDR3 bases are TGTGCCAGCAGCTCTTACCGCACCGGGGGCTCGAACACTGAAGCTTTCTTT.

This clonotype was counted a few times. The CDR3 sequence is CASSLVRQDEQYF. CDR3 DNA: TGTGCCAGCAGCTTAGTCCGTCAAGACGAGCAGTACTTC. J is TRBJ2-7 and V is TRBV7-9; D is unclear. CDR1 is SEHNR and CDR2 is FQNEAQ in the germline V gene (reference sequence). V lost 1 base and J lost 5, with 9 bases in between. The length of the CDR3 is 13 residues.

The CDR3 DNA is TGTGCCAGCAGCTTAGTGGCCCCGACCTACGAGCAGTACTTC. It specifies CASSLVAPTYEQYF. The V gene is TRBV7-9, the J gene TRBJ2-7; D uncertain. CDR1 is SEHNR and CDR2 is FQNEAQ in the germline V gene (reference sequence). V was pared by 1 base and J by 2 bases, with 9 bases between. The CDR3 length is 14 residues.

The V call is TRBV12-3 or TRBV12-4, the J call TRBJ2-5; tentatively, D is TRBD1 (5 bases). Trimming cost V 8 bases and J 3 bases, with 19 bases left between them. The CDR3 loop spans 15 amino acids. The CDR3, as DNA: TGTGCCAGCTCGAGGTGGGGCGTTGGCGAAGAGACCCAGTACTTC. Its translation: CASSRWGVGEETQYF.

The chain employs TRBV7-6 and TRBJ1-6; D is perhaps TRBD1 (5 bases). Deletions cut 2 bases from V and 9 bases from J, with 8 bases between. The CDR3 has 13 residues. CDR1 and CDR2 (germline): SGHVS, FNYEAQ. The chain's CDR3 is CASSLSQGSPLHF. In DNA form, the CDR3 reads TGTGCCAGCAGCTTAAGTCAGGGTTCACCCCTCCACTTT.

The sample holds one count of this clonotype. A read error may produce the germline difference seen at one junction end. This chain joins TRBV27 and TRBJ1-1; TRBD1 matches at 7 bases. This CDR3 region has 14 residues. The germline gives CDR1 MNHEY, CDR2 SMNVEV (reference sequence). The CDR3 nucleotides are TGTGCCAGCAGTCCCCAGGGGGTCGACACTGATGCTTTCTTT. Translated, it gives CASSPQGVDTDAFF.

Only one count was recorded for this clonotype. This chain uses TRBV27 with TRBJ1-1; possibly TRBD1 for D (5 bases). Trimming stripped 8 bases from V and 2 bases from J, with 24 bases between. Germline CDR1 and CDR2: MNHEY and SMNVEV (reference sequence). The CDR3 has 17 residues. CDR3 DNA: TGTGCCAGCGGGTTAAAGGATAGAGGGGTTCAAAACACTGAAGCTTTCTTT. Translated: CASGLKDRGVQNTEAFF.

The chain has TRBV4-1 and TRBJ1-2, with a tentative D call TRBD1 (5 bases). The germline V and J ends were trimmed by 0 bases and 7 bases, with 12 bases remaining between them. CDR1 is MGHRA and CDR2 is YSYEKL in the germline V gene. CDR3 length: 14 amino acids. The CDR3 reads CASSQDPGQGGYTF. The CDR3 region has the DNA TGCGCCAGCAGCCAAGATCCAGGGCAGGGTGGCTACACCTTC.

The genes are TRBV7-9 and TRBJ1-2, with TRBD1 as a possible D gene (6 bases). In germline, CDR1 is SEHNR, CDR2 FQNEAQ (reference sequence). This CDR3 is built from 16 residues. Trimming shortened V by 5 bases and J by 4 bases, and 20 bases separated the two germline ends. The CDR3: CASSPPGGPLIYGYTF. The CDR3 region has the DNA TGTGCCAGCAGCCCACCCGGGGGCCCCCTAATCTATGGCTACACCTTC.